This TCR beta chain is drawn from a study of a mutant IDH1 vaccine in newly diagnosed glioma. The repertoire was sequenced with immunoSEQ multiplex PCR; TCRdb's copy has only in-frame clones and lacks some. The data show about 68,000 clones, roughly 84% seen once. Time point in this sample: week 35, safety follow-up. Each dose of the vaccine consisted of 300 ug of mutant IDH1 20-mer peptide, with topical imiquimod. The CDR3 is 16 residues long. V lost 4 bases to trimming and J lost 5 bases; unmatched junction nucleotides: 7. The germline V gene encodes CDR1 LGHNA and CDR2 YNFKEQ. With respect to this clone: Its antigen remains unknown.

The genes are TRBV4-2 and TRBJ2-3, with TRBD2 matching over 12 bases. Sequenced here: PBMCs, sampled from a glioma patient whose treatment included an IDH1 peptide vaccine. The clonotype originates from a man aged 18 to 30 with glioma. This CDR3 reads CASSLLAGGQGDTQYF. The CDR3 nucleotides read TGTGCCAGCAGCCTCCTAGCGGGGGGGCAGGGAGATACGCAGTATTTT.